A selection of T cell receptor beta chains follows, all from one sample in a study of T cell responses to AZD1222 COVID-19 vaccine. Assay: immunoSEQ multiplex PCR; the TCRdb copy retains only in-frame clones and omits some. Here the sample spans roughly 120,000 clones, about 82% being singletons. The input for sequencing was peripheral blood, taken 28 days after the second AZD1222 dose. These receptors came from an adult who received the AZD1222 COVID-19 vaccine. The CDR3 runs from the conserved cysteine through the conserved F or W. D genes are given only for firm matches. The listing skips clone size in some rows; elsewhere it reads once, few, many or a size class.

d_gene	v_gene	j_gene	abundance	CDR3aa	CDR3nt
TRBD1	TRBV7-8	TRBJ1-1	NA	CASGDRVATEAFF	TGTGCCAGCGGGGACAGGGTCGCCACTGAAGCTTTCTTT
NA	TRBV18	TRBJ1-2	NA	CASSPSRGGYTF	TGTGCCAGCTCACCGTCGCGGGGTGGCTACACCTTC
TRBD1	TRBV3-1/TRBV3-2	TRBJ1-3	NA	CASIAGTGINTGNTIYF	TGTGCCAGCATCGCCGGGACAGGGATTAATACTGGAAACACCATATATTTT
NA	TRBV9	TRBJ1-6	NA	CASSGAGTAHSPLHF	TGTGCCAGCAGCGGGGCCGGGACGGCGCATTCACCCCTCCACTTT
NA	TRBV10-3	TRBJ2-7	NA	CAIRTGLDGYEQYF	TGTGCCATCAGGACGGGGTTAGATGGCTACGAGCAGTACTTC
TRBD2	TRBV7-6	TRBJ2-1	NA	CASSLISGGSHNEQFF	TGTGCCAGCAGCTTGATTAGCGGGGGGAGCCACAATGAGCAGTTCTTC
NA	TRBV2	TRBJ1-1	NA	CASRRDRDGEAFF	TGTGCCAGCAGGAGGGATCGGGATGGTGAAGCTTTCTTT
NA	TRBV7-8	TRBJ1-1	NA	CASSPSIRASNTEAFF	TGTGCCAGCAGCCCAAGTATCCGGGCCTCGAACACTGAAGCTTTCTTT
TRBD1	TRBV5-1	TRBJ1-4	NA	CASSAGGTVGEKLFF	TGCGCCAGCAGCGCGGGCGGGACAGTTGGTGAAAAACTGTTTTTT
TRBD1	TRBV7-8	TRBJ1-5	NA	CASSLVFYRGSNQPQHF	TGTGCCAGCAGCTTAGTATTCTACAGGGGAAGCAATCAGCCCCAGCATTTT
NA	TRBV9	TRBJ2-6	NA	CASSQSRTAVPKSSGANVLTF	TGTGCCAGCAGCCAGTCCCGGACAGCTGTTCCCAAGAGCTCTGGGGCCAACGTCCTGACTTTC
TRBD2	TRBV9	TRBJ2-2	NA	CASSPGTSGNTGELFF	TGTGCCAGCAGCCCCGGGACTAGCGGGAACACCGGGGAGCTGTTTTTT
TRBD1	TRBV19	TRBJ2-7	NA	CASRKGAVYEQYF	TGTGCCAGTAGGAAGGGGGCCGTGTACGAGCAGTACTTC
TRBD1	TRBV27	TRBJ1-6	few	CASSLGQVLTLHF	TGTGCCAGCAGTCTCGGACAGGTTCTAACCCTCCACTTT
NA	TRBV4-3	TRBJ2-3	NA	CASSQVGKLDTQYF	TGCGCCAGCAGCCAAGTGGGGAAGTTAGATACGCAGTATTTT
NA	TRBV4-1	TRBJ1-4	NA	CASSQGPWTTISTNEKLFF	TGCGCCAGCAGCCAAGGGCCCTGGACAACGATCTCAACTAATGAAAAACTGTTTTTT
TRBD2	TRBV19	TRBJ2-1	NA	CAKRLAVSYNEQFF	TGTGCCAAACGACTAGCGGTATCCTACAATGAGCAGTTCTTC
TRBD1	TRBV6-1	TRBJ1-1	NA	CASSEKGQGGPEAFF	TGTGCCAGCAGTGAAAAGGGACAGGGAGGACCTGAAGCTTTCTTT
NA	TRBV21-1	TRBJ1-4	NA	CASSAPPPGRVRTDEKLFF	TGTGCCAGCAGCGCCCCGCCGCCGGGCAGGGTGCGTACTGATGAAAAACTGTTTTTT
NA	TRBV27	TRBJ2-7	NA	CASSPYRDSSEQYF	TGTGCCAGCAGTCCGTACAGGGATAGTAGCGAGCAGTACTTC
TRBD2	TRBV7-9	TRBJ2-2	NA	CASSLQRGGIMNTGELFF	TGTGCCAGCAGCTTACAGCGGGGGGGTATAATGAACACCGGGGAGCTGTTTTTT
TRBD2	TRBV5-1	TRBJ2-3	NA	CASSPGTRGLTDTQYF	TGCGCCAGCAGCCCCGGGACTAGGGGTCTCACAGATACGCAGTATTTT
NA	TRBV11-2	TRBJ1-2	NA	CASSTSVGGAYGYTF	TGTGCCAGCAGCACCAGCGTGGGGGGAGCCTATGGCTACACCTTC
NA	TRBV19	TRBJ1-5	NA	CASSSQTGIEGNQPQHF	TGTGCCAGTAGTTCTCAAACAGGGATTGAAGGCAATCAGCCCCAGCATTTT
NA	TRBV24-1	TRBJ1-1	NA	CATSDEGRKAFF	TGTGCCACCAGTGATGAAGGCAGGAAAGCTTTCTTT
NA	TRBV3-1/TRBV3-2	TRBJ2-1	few	CASSQDFAISYNEQFF	TGTGCCAGCAGCCAAGATTTCGCTATCTCCTACAATGAGCAGTTCTTC
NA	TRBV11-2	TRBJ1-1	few	CASSLDAGSTEAFF	TGTGCCAGCAGCTTAGATGCAGGGAGCACTGAAGCTTTCTTT